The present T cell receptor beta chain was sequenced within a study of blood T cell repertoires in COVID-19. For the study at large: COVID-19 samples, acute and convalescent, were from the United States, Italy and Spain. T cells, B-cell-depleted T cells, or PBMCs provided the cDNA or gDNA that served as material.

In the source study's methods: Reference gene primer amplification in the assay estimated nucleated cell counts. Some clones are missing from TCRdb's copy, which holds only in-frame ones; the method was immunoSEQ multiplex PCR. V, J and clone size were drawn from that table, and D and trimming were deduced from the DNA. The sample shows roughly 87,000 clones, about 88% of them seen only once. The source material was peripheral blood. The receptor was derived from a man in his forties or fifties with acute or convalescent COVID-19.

The CDR3 reads CASSDRTHLDTIYF. CDR3 DNA: TGTGCCAGTTCTGACAGAACCCACTTGGACACCATATATTTT. The J gene is TRBJ1-3, the V gene TRBV19; D may be TRBD1 (5 bases). The ends were cut back, 8 bases at V and 8 bases at J, with 19 bases in the middle. CDR3 size: 14 residues. The germline gives CDR1 LNHDA, CDR2 SQIVND (reference sequence).